What follows are 17 T cell receptor beta chains derived from one specimen sequenced in a study of T cell responses to AZD1222 COVID-19 vaccine. The assay was immunoSEQ multiplex PCR, and TCRdb's table has in-frame clones only and misses some. In the table there are some 110,000 clones, roughly nine tenths of which are singletons. The sample was peripheral blood, taken on day 0 of AZD1222 vaccination. These receptors came from an adult in good health.

A single count supports this clone. The rearrangement uses TRBV6-5 and TRBJ2-1; 9 bases fit TRBD2. CDR1 is MNHEY, CDR2 SVGAGI, per germline. V gave up 6 bases and J gave up 5 bases; unmatched junction bases: 8. This CDR3 comprises 15 residues. In DNA form, the CDR3 reads TGTGCCAGCAGGGCCCCTAGCGGGGAAAACAATGAGCAGTTCTTC. It translates to CASRAPSGENNEQFF.

This chain connects TRBV10-3 to TRBJ2-1, with 13 bases matching TRBD2. This CDR3 has 17 residues. CDR1 and CDR2 (germline): ENHRY, SYGVKD. The ends lost 3 bases at V and 4 bases at J; junction bases unmatched: 6. The CDR3 region has the DNA TGTGCCATCAGTGACCGGGGACTAGCGGGGCCGTACAATGAGCAGTTCTTC. Translation: CAISDRGLAGPYNEQFF.

V gene TRBV10-3 combines with J gene TRBJ2-2, with 13 bases that match TRBD2. Trimming removed 0 bases from V and 7 bases from J; junction bases left unmatched: 8. The CDR3 spans 18 residues. CDR1 is ENHRY, CDR2 SYGVKD, per germline. This CDR3 is CAISESALAGGPNGELFF. In nucleotides, the CDR3 is TGTGCCATCAGTGAGTCGGCACTAGCGGGAGGGCCGAACGGGGAGCTGTTTTTT.

The V and J genes are TRBV7-2 and TRBJ2-2; 10 bases are shared with TRBD2. This CDR3 is built from 16 residues. Trimming at V came to 2 bases and at J to 8 bases, leaving 8 bases not matched to a gene. CDR1 and CDR2 from the germline V gene are SGHTA and FQGNSA. CDR3 protein: CASSLQAGGLVGELFF. As DNA, the CDR3 is TGTGCCAGCAGCTTACAAGCGGGGGGGCTGGTTGGGGAGCTGTTTTTT.

This chain joins TRBV6-2 or TRBV6-3 and TRBJ1-6; no firm D call. Germline loops: CDR1 MNHEY, CDR2 SVGEGT. Trimming removed 6 bases at V and 11 bases at J, with 17 bases between. This CDR3 region has 14 residues. For the CDR3, the DNA is TGTGCCAGCAGCCCTGTCGGGCGGTTGACACCCCTCCACTTT. The encoded protein is CASSPVGRLTPLHF.

The chain links TRBV28 to TRBJ1-5; no clear D gene. Germline assignment: CDR1 MDHEN and CDR2 SYDVKM. The V and J ends lost 2 bases and 1 base respectively, with 9 bases between them. The CDR3 runs 15 residues. The CDR3 loop is CASSLVGESNQPQHF. The CDR3 DNA follows: TGTGCCAGCAGTTTAGTAGGAGAGAGCAATCAGCCCCAGCATTTT.

The rearrangement uses TRBV6-2 or TRBV6-3 and TRBJ1-5; TRBD1 is a possible D gene (5 bases). In germline, CDR1 is MNHEY, CDR2 SVGEGT. V was pared by 5 bases and J by 1 base, with 9 bases between. CDR3 length: 14 residues. The CDR3 protein is CASSDRDSNQPQHF. CDR3 DNA: TGTGCCAGCAGTGATCGGGACAGCAATCAGCCCCAGCATTTT.

The CDR3 nucleotides read TGTGCCAGCAGCCCCGCGATAGCGGGCCAAGAGACCCAGTACTTC. It codes for CASSPAIAGQETQYF. This chain links TRBV6-5 with TRBJ2-5; 7 nucleotides align to TRBD2. The germline V gene encodes CDR1 MNHEY and CDR2 SVGAGI. V shed 6 bases, J shed 1 base, and the junction held 8 bases outside the gene matches. The CDR3 runs 15 residues.

V usage is TRBV19 and J usage is TRBJ1-1; 10 bases are shared with TRBD1. V lost 1 base and J lost 6; bases outside the gene matches: 5. The CDR3 extends over 15 amino acids. CDR1 is LNHDA, CDR2 SQIVND, per germline (reference sequence). CDR3 in amino acids: CASSIGSDRGPEAFF. The CDR3, as DNA: TGTGCCAGTAGTATAGGATCCGACAGGGGGCCTGAAGCTTTCTTT.

The rearrangement uses TRBV10-3 and TRBJ2-7; TRBD2 might be the D (6 bases). Germline CDR1 ENHRY, CDR2 SYGVKD. This CDR3 is built from 14 residues. Trimming took off 9 bases at V and 4 bases at J, with 19 bases between the two ends. CDR3 residues: CAIKGRTDPYEQYF. CDR3 DNA: TGTGCCATAAAGGGGAGGACCGACCCTTACGAGCAGTACTTC.

The V and J genes are TRBV5-6 and TRBJ2-3, with D unresolved. The CDR3 loop spans 14 amino acids. The V end lost 0 bases, the J end lost 2 bases, and 7 bases lay between the germline ends. The germline CDR1 and CDR2 sequences are SGHDT and YYEEEE. The CDR3 loop reads CASSLGRFTDTQYF. The CDR3 bases are TGTGCCAGCAGCTTGGGGCGATTCACAGATACGCAGTATTTT. The whole variable domain, filled in from reference TRBV5-6 and TRBJ2-3, reads DAGVTQSPTHLIKTRGQQVTLRCSPKSGHDTVSWYQQALGQGPQFIFQYYEEEERQRGNFPDRFSGHQFPNYSSELNVNALLLGDSALYLCASSLGRFTDTQYFGPGTRLTVL.

The chain has TRBV3-1 (or the pseudogene TRBV3-2) and TRBJ1-2; D unclear. Germline V gene lookup returns CDR1 LGHDT and CDR2 YNNKEL (reference sequence). The CDR3 has 14 amino acids. V was trimmed by 0 bases and J by 8 bases, leaving 13 bases between them. CDR3: CASSQEGGRGGYTF. CDR3 nucleotide sequence: TGTGCCAGCAGCCAAGAAGGCGGGCGCGGGGGCTACACCTTC.

The rearrangement joins TRBV27 to TRBJ1-1; weak D call: TRBD1 (5 bases). There are 13 residues in the CDR3. The V end was cut by 4 bases, the J end by 3 bases, with 9 bases between. The germline CDR1 and CDR2 sequences are MNHEY and SMNVEV (reference sequence). The CDR3 loop reads CASSWARDTEAFF. CDR3 nucleotides: TGTGCCAGCAGTTGGGCCAGGGACACTGAAGCTTTCTTT.

V usage is TRBV18 and J usage is TRBJ2-1; TRBD1 or TRBD2 may be the D gene (5 bases each). Trimming shortened V by 6 bases and J by 8 bases, and 14 bases separated the two germline ends. This CDR3 region has 13 residues. Germline V CDR1 and CDR2: KGHSH, LQKENI. CDR3 in amino acids: CASSPRGRDEQFF. Written as DNA, the CDR3 is TGTGCCAGCTCTCCTCGGGGCAGGGATGAGCAGTTCTTC.

The chain uses TRBV7-3 and TRBJ2-7, with D perhaps matching TRBD2 (6 bases). CDR3 size: 15 residues. Trimming took off 5 bases at V and 2 bases at J, with 16 bases between the two ends. Germline V gives CDR1 SGHTA, CDR2 FQGTGA. In DNA, the CDR3 is TGTGCCAGCAGCCCAGGTGGAGGGATCCCCTACGAGCAGTACTTC. Amino acid sequence: CASSPGGGIPYEQYF. The whole variable domain, remainder taken from reference TRBV7-3 and TRBJ2-7, is GAGVSQTPSNKVTEKGKYVELRCDPISGHTALYWYRQSLGQGPEFLIYFQGTGAADDSGLPNDRFFAVRPEGSVSTLKIQRTERGDSAVYLCASSPGGGIPYEQYFGPGTRLTVT.

V usage is TRBV5-5 and J usage is TRBJ1-1; 8 nucleotides align to TRBD1. The CDR3 runs to 16 residues. The trim removed 4 bases at V and 0 bases at J, leaving 8 bases unmatched. CDR1 and CDR2 (germline): SGHKS, YYEKEE (reference sequence). CDR3 nucleotides: TGTGCCAGCAGCCCTGACAGGGGAGCTATGAACACTGAAGCTTTCTTT. Its translation is CASSPDRGAMNTEAFF.

The genes are TRBV6-2 or TRBV6-3 and TRBJ2-2, with 12 bases fitting TRBD2. V lost 4 bases, J lost 5 bases, and 14 bases stayed unmatched. The CDR3 extends over 19 amino acids. Germline loops: CDR1 MNHEY, CDR2 SVGEGT. The CDR3 coding sequence is TGTGCCAGCAGTTCGTCGCCCCCACTAGCGGGAGGAGGGACCGGGGAGCTGTTTTTT. Its translation is CASSSSPPLAGGGTGELFF.